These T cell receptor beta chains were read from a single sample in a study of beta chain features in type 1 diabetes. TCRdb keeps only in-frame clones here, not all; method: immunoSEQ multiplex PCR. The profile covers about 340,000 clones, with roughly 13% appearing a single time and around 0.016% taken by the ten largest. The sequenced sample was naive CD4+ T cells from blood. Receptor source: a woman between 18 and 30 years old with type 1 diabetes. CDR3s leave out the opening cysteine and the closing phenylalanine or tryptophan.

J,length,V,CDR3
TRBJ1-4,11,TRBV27,ASSFRGREKLF
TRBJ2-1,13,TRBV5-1,ASSLALAGVDEQF
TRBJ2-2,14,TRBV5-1,ASSLARTANTGELF
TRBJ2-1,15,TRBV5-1,ASSLGIAGEAYNEQF
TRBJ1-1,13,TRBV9,ASSVGEGADTEAF
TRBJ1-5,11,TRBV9,ASSLRANQPQH
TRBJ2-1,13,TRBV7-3,ASSLGLAGRNEQF
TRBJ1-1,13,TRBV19,ASNMGAGWNTEAF
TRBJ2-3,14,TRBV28,ASSQRTGISTDTQY
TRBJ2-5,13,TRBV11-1,ASSAGTLEGETQY
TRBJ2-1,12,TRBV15,ATSRRSGRGEQF
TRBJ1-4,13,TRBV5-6,ASSAVGGIGEKLF
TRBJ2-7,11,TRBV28,ASRRDREYEQY
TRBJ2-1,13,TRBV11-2,ASSSLRRGRNEQF
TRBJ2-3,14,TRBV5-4,ASSLENRGTADTQY
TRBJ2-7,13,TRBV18,ASSLGLAISYEQY
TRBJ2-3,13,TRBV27,ASSRQGAQGDTQY
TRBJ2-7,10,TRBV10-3,AIRDREYEQY
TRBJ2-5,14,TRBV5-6,ASSFRGLAGEETQY
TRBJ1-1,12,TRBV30,AWSFWQGNTEAF
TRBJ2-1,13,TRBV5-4,ASSPPGIAGNEQF
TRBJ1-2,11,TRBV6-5,ASGTGQNYGYT
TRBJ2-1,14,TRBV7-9,ASSLQGGVTRNEQF
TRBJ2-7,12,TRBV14,ASSQDPVPREQY
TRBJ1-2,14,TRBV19,ASSRTGSSSRAGYT
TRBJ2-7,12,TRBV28,ASSLWGASYEQY
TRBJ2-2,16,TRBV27,ASSPQLLRAGVTGELF
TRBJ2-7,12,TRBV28,ASSLGGSAYEQY
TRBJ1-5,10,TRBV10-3,AISESSQPQH
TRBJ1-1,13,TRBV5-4,ASSPGQVLNTEAF
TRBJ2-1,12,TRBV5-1,ASSPTGDFNEQF
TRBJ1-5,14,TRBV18,ASSQYTLVSNQPQH
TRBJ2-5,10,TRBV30,AWSQDQETQY
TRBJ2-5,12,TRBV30,AWSVLQREETQY
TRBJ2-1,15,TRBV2,ASSERLAGGSTNEQF
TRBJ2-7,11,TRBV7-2,ASSLVASGEQY
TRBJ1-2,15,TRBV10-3,ATHPFGTGSSGYGYT
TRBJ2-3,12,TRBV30,AAVSGRGFETQY
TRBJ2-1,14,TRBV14,ASSRGVGELVYEQF
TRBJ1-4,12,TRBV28,ASSFGGTNEKLF
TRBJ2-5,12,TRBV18,ASSPLDASGTQY
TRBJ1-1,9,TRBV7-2,ASSLGSEAF